These T cell receptor beta chains were read from a single sample in a study of cytomegalovirus exposure and HLA in healthy donors. Sequenced by immunoSEQ multiplex PCR; TCRdb stores in-frame clones only, minus some. The sample includes over 100,000 clones, 80% to 85% of them seen just once. Material for sequencing was PBMCs. The receptor set was obtained from a woman between 50 and 59 years old in good health and CMV-seropositive. The CDR3 runs from the conserved cysteine through the conserved F or W. Fields, in order: D gene, V gene, clone size, J gene, CDR3 protein, CDR3 DNA. The D gene is left open where the match is weak. Expanded clones get a size class; other rows say once, few or many, or leave the size out.

>-|TRBV7-7|-|TRBJ2-1
CASSLIDSSYNEQFF
TGTGCTAGCAGCCTCATAGATAGCTCCTACAATGAGCAGTTCTTC
>-|TRBV5-1|-|TRBJ2-3
CASSLSSTVNTQYF
TGCGCCAGCAGCTTGTCATCCACGGTAAATACGCAGTATTTT
>-|TRBV5-1|-|TRBJ1-2
CASSSGVANYGYTF
TGCGCCAGCAGCTCAGGGGTAGCTAACTATGGCTACACCTTC
>-|TRBV4-1|-|TRBJ1-3
CASSQGRGTGNTIYF
TGCGCCAGCAGCCAAGGGCGGGGGACGGGAAACACCATATATTTT
>TRBD2|TRBV5-1|-|TRBJ2-1
CASSLATTSGANEQFF
TGCGCCAGCAGCTTGGCCACGACTAGCGGGGCCAATGAGCAGTTCTTC
>TRBD1|TRBV9|-|TRBJ1-2
CASSVGGGGALYGYTF
TGTGCCAGCAGCGTAGGCGGAGGGGGCGCCCTCTATGGCTACACCTTC
>TRBD1|TRBV5-1|-|TRBJ2-3
CASSLTGATDTQYF
TGCGCCAGCAGCTTGACAGGGGCCACAGATACGCAGTATTTT
>TRBD2|TRBV5-4|-|TRBJ2-1
CASSLWLRGGDEQFF
TGTGCCAGCAGCTTGTGGCTGCGGGGGGGCGATGAGCAGTTCTTC
>-|TRBV27|-|TRBJ2-1
CASSTLLGIQGSYNEQFF
TGTGCCAGCAGTACCCTTCTAGGAATCCAGGGCTCCTACAATGAGCAGTTCTTC
>TRBD1|TRBV6-5|-|TRBJ2-4
CASTGGEGTGDIQYF
TGTGCCAGCACTGGGGGGGAGGGGACAGGGGACATTCAGTACTTC
>-|TRBV7-3|medium-sized|TRBJ1-4
CASSLGPGGDEKLFF
TGTGCCAGCAGCCTCGGCCCCGGCGGTGATGAAAAACTGTTTTTT
>TRBD1|TRBV9|-|TRBJ1-3
CASRGGQGTHGNTIYF
TGTGCCAGCAGGGGGGGACAGGGAACTCATGGAAACACCATATATTTT
>TRBD1|TRBV7-6|-|TRBJ2-7
CASSLDRGYYEQYF
TGTGCCAGCAGCTTAGACAGGGGGTACTACGAGCAGTACTTC
>-|TRBV5-4|-|TRBJ1-1
CASSLARGGNTEAFF
TGTGCCAGCAGCTTAGCCCGAGGGGGGAACACTGAAGCTTTCTTT
>TRBD1|TRBV5-1|-|TRBJ2-7
CASHTGTGAYEQYF
TGCGCCAGCCATACCGGGACAGGGGCCTACGAGCAGTACTTC
>TRBD1|TRBV4-1|-|TRBJ1-2
CASSQDRDRGYGYTF
TGCGCCAGCAGCCAAGATCGGGACAGGGGCTATGGCTACACCTTC
>-|TRBV27|-|TRBJ1-2
CASSLTGTLNGYTF
TGTGCCAGCAGTTTAACGGGGACATTAAACGGCTACACCTTC
>-|TRBV19|-|TRBJ2-7
CASSIGGGAYEQYF
TGTGCCAGTAGTATCGGAGGGGGGGCCTACGAGCAGTACTTC
>-|TRBV5-1|-|TRBJ1-1
CASTESGSPMNTEAFF
TGCGCCAGCACCGAGTCAGGCTCCCCTATGAACACTGAAGCTTTCTTT
>TRBD2|TRBV7-3|once|TRBJ2-3
CASSLGLSKASGVVSDTQYF
TGTGCCAGCAGCTTAGGATTAAGTAAGGCTAGCGGGGTTGTTTCAGATACGCAGTATTTT
>-|TRBV6-4|-|TRBJ1-5
CASSDHTGNQPQHF
TGTGCCAGCAGTGACCATACAGGCAATCAGCCCCAGCATTTT
>-|TRBV5-4|-|TRBJ2-7
CASSARDRPYEQYF
TGTGCCAGCAGCGCCCGCGACAGGCCCTACGAGCAGTACTTC
>-|TRBV11-2|few|TRBJ1-5
CASSPGLLNQPQHF
TGTGCCAGCAGCCCGGGACTTCTGAATCAGCCCCAGCATTTT
>TRBD1|TRBV30|-|TRBJ1-1
CAWNRGTEAFF
TGTGCCTGGAACAGGGGGACTGAAGCTTTCTTT
>-|TRBV7-9|-|TRBJ1-1
CASSLNGGTEAFF
TGTGCCAGCAGCTTAAATGGAGGTACTGAAGCTTTCTTT
>-|TRBV15|-|TRBJ2-6
CATSRDQSSGANGLTF
TGTGCCACCAGCAGAGATCAGAGCTCTGGGGCCAACGGCCTGACTTTC
>-|TRBV2|-|TRBJ1-1
CASSRGHRANTEAFF
TGTGCCAGCAGCAGGGGACACAGGGCTAACACTGAAGCTTTCTTT
>-|TRBV9|few|TRBJ1-3
CASSLRGWSSSGNTIYF
TGTGCCAGCAGCCTCCGAGGCTGGTCAAGCTCTGGAAACACCATATATTTT
>-|TRBV9|once|TRBJ1-1
CASSVNSFNTEAFF
TGTGCCAGCAGCGTAAACAGCTTTAACACTGAAGCTTTCTTT
>-|TRBV13|-|TRBJ2-4
CASSHLTTAKNIQYF
TGTGCCAGCAGCCACCTAACTACCGCCAAAAACATTCAGTACTTC
>TRBD2|TRBV9|-|TRBJ2-1
CASSVGAGAYNEQFF
TGTGCCAGCAGCGTAGGGGCGGGAGCCTACAATGAGCAGTTCTTC
>TRBD1|TRBV7-9|-|TRBJ1-5
CASSQGQGRNQPQHF
TGTGCCAGCAGCCAAGGACAGGGAAGAAATCAGCCCCAGCATTTT
>TRBD1|TRBV6-5|-|TRBJ1-1
CASSSGQGTSGAEAFF
TGTGCCAGCAGTTCGGGACAGGGGACGTCGGGGGCTGAAGCTTTCTTT